This T cell receptor (beta chain) was found in a study of PD-1 blockade in classical Hodgkin lymphoma. Assay: immunoSEQ multiplex PCR; the TCRdb copy retains only in-frame clones and omits some. The sample has 4,200 or so clones, about 82% seen once. About this clone: What it binds is unknown.

Germline CDR1 MDHEN, CDR2 SYDVKM. Losses at the gene ends were 2 bases for V and 0 bases for J; bases not matched to a gene: 4. The length of the CDR3 is 16 residues. Overall study findings and caveats: Those patients who began receiving nivolumab less than 1 year after ASCT had lower diversity, and they were excluded. Unlike CD8+ TCR diversity, which did not rise significantly by C4D1, CD4+ TCR diversity did. Reports described newly diagnosed patients as having lower baseline TCR diversity than healthy donors. Patients with a complete response exhibited baseline diversity comparable to newly diagnosed patients.

Each of the patients experienced relapse following autologous stem cell transplantation, and their brentuximab vedotin exposure differed. The sequenced sample was peripheral blood mononuclear cells (PBMCs), obtained at baseline. This receptor was taken from a human donor with classical Hodgkin lymphoma. V and J are TRBV28 and TRBJ2-1; 7 bases are shared with TRBD1. The CDR3 loop is CASSLRDSSSYNEQFF. The CDR3 DNA sequence: TGTGCCAGCAGTTTACGGGACAGTAGCTCCTACAATGAGCAGTTCTTC.